This T cell receptor beta chain was sequenced for a study of post-analysis software for immune sequencing data. Study-wide findings and caveats: Patients had higher frequencies than controls of five TRBV segments, including TRBV5-6, TRBV5-1 and TRBV20-1. Strong co-clustering by F measure was evident for samples that had been prepared in the same batch.

Worth noting for this clonotype: The antigen remains undetermined.

The CDR3 consists of 18 residues. The germline V gene has CDR1 LGHDT and CDR2 YNNKEL (reference sequence). V was pared by 0 bases and J by 4 bases, with 11 bases of the junction left unmatched. cDNA libraries for TCR beta contained unique molecular identifiers. One entry per CDR3 protein results from TCRdb running MiXCR on the PCR reads. This table has about 680,000 distinct CDR3 sequences, 59% appearing once. This receptor was obtained from a girl aged 2 to 10 with multiple sclerosis. The sequencing sample was made of blood. The V call is TRBV3-1, the J call TRBJ2-2; 7 bases map to TRBD2. CDR3 sequence reads: CASSQDRRGTLSTGELFF. In nucleotides, the CDR3 is TGTGCCAGCAGCCAAGATCGGCGGGGGACCTTGTCCACCGGGGAGCTGTTTTTT.